One and the same sample provided the 30 T cell receptor beta chains below, sequenced in a study of blood T cell repertoires in COVID-19. Profiled with immunoSEQ multiplex PCR; TCRdb holds only in-frame clones, not every one. The sample lists about 78,000 clones; approximately 86% were seen once. The sample taken for sequencing was peripheral blood. The receptor set was obtained from a man aged 50-60 years with active or convalescent COVID-19.

This chain links TRBV18 with TRBJ1-4; 7 bases agree with TRBD1. V lost 6 bases and J lost 5; bases outside the gene matches: 9. CDR3 length: 15 amino acids. Germline loops: CDR1 KGHSH, CDR2 LQKENI. This chain's CDR3 is CASSLTGQMNEKLFF. CDR3 coding DNA: TGTGCCAGCTCGCTAACGGGACAGATGAATGAAAAACTGTTTTTT.

V gene TRBV7-9 combines with J gene TRBJ2-3; TRBD1 aligns across 7 bases. CDR3 length: 16 residues. J lost 4 bases, V lost 1 base, and 8 bases had no gene match. CDR1 is SEHNR, CDR2 FQNEAQ, per germline (reference sequence). The CDR3 spells CASSLEGGYISDTQYF. For the CDR3, the DNA is TGTGCCAGCAGCTTAGAAGGGGGCTATATTTCAGATACGCAGTATTTT. Full variable domain (remainder filled in from reference TRBV7-9 and TRBJ2-3): DTGVSQNPRHKITKRGQNVTFRCDPISEHNRLYWYRQTLGQGPEFLTYFQNEAQLEKSRLLSDRFSAERPKGSFSTLEIQRTEQGDSAMYLCASSLEGGYISDTQYFGPGTRLTVL.

CDR3 DNA sequence: TGCGCCAGCAGCCCCGGACAGGTTGTGGGCAATGAGCAGTTCTTC. This translates into CASSPGQVVGNEQFF. The chain is built from TRBV5-1 and TRBJ2-1; 7 positions agree with TRBD1. Per germline, CDR1 SGHRS and CDR2 YFSETQ. The length of the CDR3 is 15 residues. Trimming removed 4 bases from V and 6 bases from J; junction bases left unmatched: 10.

This chain links TRBV4-2 with TRBJ1-5; no firm D call. CDR1 LGHNA and CDR2 YNFKEQ come from the germline V gene. The CDR3 length is 16 residues. The V gene lost 0 bases and the J gene lost 1 base, with 10 bases spanning the gap. The CDR3 DNA reads TGTGCCAGCAGCCAAGATCGAGCGGGAAGCAATCAGCCCCAGCATTTT. Its translation: CASSQDRAGSNQPQHF.

This chain joins TRBV9 and TRBJ2-3, with 7 bases lining up with TRBD2. The CDR3 loop spans 17 amino acids. The trim removed 0 bases at V and 2 bases at J, leaving 9 bases unmatched. Germline loops: CDR1 SGDLS, CDR2 YYNGEE. The CDR3 bases are TGTGCCAGCAGCGTAGCCCCCCGGCTAGCGGACACAGATACGCAGTATTTT. Protein: CASSVAPRLADTDTQYF.

The V gene is TRBV2, the J gene TRBJ2-6; no clear D gene. CDR1 SNHLY and CDR2 FYNNEI come from the germline V gene. The CDR3 runs 14 residues. V gave up 3 bases and J gave up 0 bases, with 3 bases separating them. CDR3 in amino acids: CASSDSSGANVLTF. The CDR3 DNA is TGTGCCAGCAGTGACAGCTCTGGGGCCAACGTCCTGACTTTC.

The chain uses TRBV5-1 and TRBJ1-4, with D possibly matching TRBD1 (5 bases). Germline-derived CDR1 and CDR2 are SGHRS and YFSETQ. V was pared by 1 base and J by 8 bases, with 9 bases between. The CDR3 extends over 13 amino acids. The CDR3 here is CASSLSGGEKLFF. CDR3 DNA: TGCGCCAGCAGCTTGTCCGGGGGAGAAAAACTGTTTTTT.

The J gene is TRBJ1-6, the V gene TRBV6-2 or TRBV6-3, with a weak D call TRBD1 (6 bases). The CDR3 is 13 amino acids. Trimming took 5 bases from V and 13 from J, leaving 15 bases between them. Germline loops: CDR1 MNHEY, CDR2 SVGEGT. The CDR3 coding sequence is TGTGCCAGCAGTGATACAGGGATTTGGCCCCTCCACTTT. Protein product: CASSDTGIWPLHF.

The chain links TRBV6-5 to TRBJ1-2; D is perhaps TRBD1 (6 bases). The CDR3 consists of 14 residues. The ends were cut back, 0 bases at V and 8 bases at J, with 13 bases in the middle. The germline gives CDR1 MNHEY, CDR2 SVGAGI. CDR3 nucleotide sequence: TGTGCCAGCAGTTACTCGAGAGGGGGAGAGGGCTACACCTTC. Its protein is CASSYSRGGEGYTF.

The chain is built from TRBV5-1 and TRBJ2-3, with 12 bases matching TRBD2. The CDR3 has 18 amino acids. Germline V lookup: CDR1 SGHRS, CDR2 YFSETQ. The ends lost 0 bases at V and 3 bases at J; junction bases unmatched: 8. As DNA, the CDR3 is TGCGCCAGCAGCTTGGCATTGACTAGCGGGGGAGGAACAGATACGCAGTATTTT. Encoded protein: CASSLALTSGGGTDTQYF.

This chain links TRBV5-5 with TRBJ2-7, with 8 bases matching TRBD1. In germline, CDR1 is SGHKS, CDR2 YYEKEE (reference sequence). Germline trimming cut 3 bases from V and 2 bases from J; bases unmatched to any gene: 4. This CDR3 is 14 amino acids long. The CDR3 sequence: CASSSQTGAYEQYF. DNA of the CDR3: TGTGCCAGCAGCTCCCAGACAGGGGCCTACGAGCAGTACTTC. Full variable domain (outside the CDR3, taken from reference TRBV5-5 and TRBJ2-7): DAGVTQSPTHLIKTRGQQVTLRCSPISGHKSVSWYQQVLGQGPQFIFQYYEKEERGRGNFPDRFSARQFPNYSSELNVNALLLGDSALYLCASSSQTGAYEQYFGPGTRLTVT.

V is TRBV7-6 and J is TRBJ2-7; 9 bases match TRBD1. The CDR3 contains 13 residues. Unmatched junction bases numbered 2, after V lost 5 bases and J lost 3 bases. The germline CDR1 and CDR2 sequences are SGHVS and FNYEAQ. CDR3 sequence reads: CASSKTGGYEQYF. As DNA, the CDR3 is TGTGCCAGCAGCAAGACAGGGGGCTACGAGCAGTACTTC.

The gene calls are TRBV18 and TRBJ2-5, with 7 bases identical to TRBD2. The germline V gene encodes CDR1 KGHSH and CDR2 LQKENI. The junction had 8 bases not matched to a gene; V was cut back by 3 bases and J by 4 bases. The CDR3 has 15 amino acids. The CDR3 DNA follows: TGTGCCAGCTCACCTTCTTCTAGCGGCCTAGAGACCCAGTACTTC. Its protein product is CASSPSSSGLETQYF.

The chain uses TRBV5-1 and TRBJ1-2; 12 nucleotides line up with TRBD1. The junction had 4 bases not matched to a gene; V was cut back by 0 bases and J by 7 bases. CDR1 is SGHRS and CDR2 is YFSETQ in the germline V gene. The CDR3 consists of 15 residues. The CDR3 bases are TGCGCCAGCAGCTTGGAGGGACAGGGGGCTGCTGGCTACACCTTC. Encoded protein: CASSLEGQGAAGYTF.

The J gene is TRBJ2-1, the V gene TRBV28; D possibly corresponds to TRBD1 (5 bases). The V end lost 5 bases, the J end lost 5 bases, and 16 bases lay between the germline ends. The germline CDR1 and CDR2 sequences are MDHEN and SYDVKM. CDR3 length: 15 amino acids. The CDR3 sequence is CASSPPWGENNEQFF. CDR3 nucleotide sequence: TGTGCCAGCAGTCCCCCTTGGGGCGAAAACAATGAGCAGTTCTTC.

This chain connects TRBV5-4 to TRBJ2-5; 16 bases match TRBD2. The CDR3 is made up of 18 amino acids. Germline CDR1 and CDR2: SGHNT and YYREEE (reference sequence). The junction had 10 bases not matched to a gene; V was cut back by 3 bases and J by 5 bases. CDR3 residues: CASSSQGTSGGAGETQYF. The CDR3 coding sequence is TGTGCCAGCAGCTCCCAAGGGACTAGCGGGGGGGCAGGGGAGACCCAGTACTTC.

The chain uses TRBV20-1 and TRBJ2-5; D remains ambiguous. The CDR3 contains 11 residues. V lost 8 bases, J lost 2 bases, and 9 bases lay in between. The germline V gene encodes CDR1 DFQATT and CDR2 SNEGSKA (reference sequence). CDR3 region: CSHGSQETQYF. The CDR3 nucleotides are TGCAGTCATGGCTCACAAGAGACCCAGTACTTC.

This clone was seen only once. The genes are TRBV7-8 and TRBJ1-5; a possible D gene is TRBD1 (6 bases). The CDR3 covers 15 residues. Germline values: CDR1 SGHVS, CDR2 FQNEAQ. With 5 bases removed from V and 5 bases from J, the gap between germline ends came to 16 bases. The CDR3 nucleotides are TGTGCCAGCAGCCCACTTGAGGGGGGGGATCAGCCCCAGCATTTT. It specifies CASSPLEGGDQPQHF. The whole variable domain, remainder taken from reference TRBV7-8 and TRBJ1-5, is GAGVSQSPRYKVAKRGQDVALRCDPISGHVSLFWYQQALGQGPEFLTYFQNEAQLDKSGLPSDRFFAERPEGSVSTLKIQRTQQEDSAVYLCASSPLEGGDQPQHFGDGTRLSIL.

This chain links TRBV12-3 or TRBV12-4 with TRBJ2-3; 7 positions match TRBD1. This CDR3 contains 12 residues. The V gene end was trimmed by 4 bases and the J gene end by 10 bases; junction bases not matched to a gene: 5. CDR3 nucleotides: TGTGCCAGCAGTTCACAGGGGCATTCGCAGTATTTT. Its translation: CASSSQGHSQYF.

The chain couples TRBV6-5 to TRBJ1-1; weak D call: TRBD1 (5 bases). The CDR3 spans 14 residues. V shed 3 bases and J shed 1 base, with 9 bases lying between them. Germline CDR1 MNHEY, CDR2 SVGAGI. The CDR3 DNA reads TGTGCCAGCAGTTATGCCGACAGGAACACTGAAGCTTTCTTT. This gives the protein CASSYADRNTEAFF.

The J gene is TRBJ1-4, the V gene TRBV3-1 (or the pseudogene TRBV3-2); D not certain. Trimming left V 0 bases short and J 13 bases short, with 9 bases between. The CDR3 loop spans 12 amino acids. Germline CDR1 LGHDT, CDR2 YNNKEL (reference sequence). CDR3 protein: CASSQDRVILFF. CDR3 nucleotides: TGTGCCAGCAGCCAAGATAGAGTCATACTGTTTTTT.

The chain joins TRBV27 to TRBJ2-6; TRBD1 matches at 9 bases. CDR1 MNHEY and CDR2 SMNVEV come from the germline V gene (reference sequence). Trimming cost V 6 bases and J 1 base; bases outside gene matches: 7. The CDR3 has 17 residues. CDR3 amino acids: CASSSQGAWSGANVLTF. In DNA form, the CDR3 reads TGTGCCAGCAGCTCACAGGGGGCCTGGTCTGGGGCCAACGTCCTGACTTTC.

J is TRBJ2-7 and V is TRBV6-4, with 10 positions matching TRBD2. V was clipped by 7 bases and J by 3 bases; unmatched bases: 21. The CDR3 runs 19 residues. Germline assignment: CDR1 MRHNA and CDR2 SNTAGT. CDR3 coding DNA: TGTGCCAGCACACCTCCGGGAAGCGGGGGGGCCTTTTTGAACTACGAGCAGTACGTC. Its translation: CASTPPGSGGAFLNYEQYV.

The genes are TRBV14 and TRBJ1-3; D uncertain. V dropped 1 base and J dropped 0 bases, with 7 bases sitting between them. This CDR3 spans 15 amino acids. Germline CDR1 is SGHDN and CDR2 is FVKESK. The CDR3 DNA reads as TGTGCCAGCAGCCAAGCAGCGTCCTCTGGAAACACCATATATTTT. It encodes CASSQAASSGNTIYF.

The chain employs TRBV7-8 and TRBJ1-3; 8 bases match TRBD1. The CDR3 is 16 amino acids. Looked up from germline, CDR1 is SGHVS and CDR2 is FQNEAQ. J lost 3 bases, V lost 7 bases, and 11 bases had no gene match. CDR3 DNA: TGTGCCAGCACCCAGCTTGTACAGGGGGGTGGAAACACCATATATTTT. Its protein product is CASTQLVQGGGNTIYF.

The V and J genes are TRBV5-4 and TRBJ2-5; 14 bases map to TRBD2. This CDR3 region has 18 residues. Trimming took 3 bases from V and 2 from J; bases not matched to a gene: 9. Per germline, CDR1 SGHNT and CDR2 YYREEE (reference sequence). The CDR3 DNA reads as TGTGCCAGCAGCTCCGGACTAGCGGGGGGCCCGCCGCAAGAGACCCAGTACTTC. Translation: CASSSGLAGGPPQETQYF.

The chain combines TRBV11-2 with TRBJ1-6, with a tentative D call TRBD1 (6 bases). In germline, CDR1 is SGHAT, CDR2 FQNNGV. Trimming shortened V by 5 bases and J by 8 bases, and 10 bases separated the two germline ends. This CDR3 comprises 13 residues. This CDR3 reads CASSPNRDSPLHF. CDR3 bases: TGTGCCAGCAGCCCGAACAGGGATTCACCCCTCCACTTT.

The chain combines TRBV10-3 with TRBJ1-1; maybe TRBD1 (6 bases). CDR1 is ENHRY and CDR2 is SYGVKD in the germline V gene. This CDR3 has 14 residues. V lost 6 bases to trimming and J lost 6 bases, with 17 bases between them. CDR3 in amino acids: CAIRPTGLDAEAFF. The CDR3 nucleotides are TGTGCCATCAGACCTACAGGGTTAGACGCTGAAGCTTTCTTT.

CDR3 nucleotides: TGTGCCAGTAGATACGACAGGGCTGGTGAAAAACTGTTTTTT. Its translation: CASRYDRAGEKLFF. The rearrangement uses TRBV19 and TRBJ1-4; 7 bases fit TRBD1. This CDR3 comprises 14 residues. J lost 7 bases, V lost 6 bases, and 8 bases had no gene match. Germline V gene sequence: CDR1 LNHDA, CDR2 SQIVND (reference sequence).

The V and J genes are TRBV2 and TRBJ1-1; possibly TRBD1 for D (6 bases). V gave up 4 bases and J gave up 0 bases, with 9 bases separating them. The germline CDR1 and CDR2 sequences are SNHLY and FYNNEI. The CDR3 runs to 14 residues. In DNA form, the CDR3 reads TGTGCCAGCAGTGTTCCAGGGGTGAACACTGAAGCTTTCTTT. Protein: CASSVPGVNTEAFF.